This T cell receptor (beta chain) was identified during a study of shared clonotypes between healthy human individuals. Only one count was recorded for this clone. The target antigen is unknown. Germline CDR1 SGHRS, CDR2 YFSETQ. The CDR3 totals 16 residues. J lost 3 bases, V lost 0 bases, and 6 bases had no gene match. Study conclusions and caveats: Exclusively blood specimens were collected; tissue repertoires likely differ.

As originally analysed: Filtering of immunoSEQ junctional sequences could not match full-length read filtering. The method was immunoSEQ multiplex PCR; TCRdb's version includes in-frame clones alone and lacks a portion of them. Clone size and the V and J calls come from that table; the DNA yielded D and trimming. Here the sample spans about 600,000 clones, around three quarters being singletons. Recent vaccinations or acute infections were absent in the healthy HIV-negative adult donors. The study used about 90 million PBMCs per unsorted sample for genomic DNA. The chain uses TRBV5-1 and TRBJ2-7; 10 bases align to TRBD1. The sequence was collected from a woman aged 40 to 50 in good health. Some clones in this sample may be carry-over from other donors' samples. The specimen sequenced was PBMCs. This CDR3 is CASSLGRDRGLYEQYF. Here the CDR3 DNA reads TGCGCCAGCAGCTTGGGTCGGGACAGGGGCCTCTACGAGCAGTACTTC. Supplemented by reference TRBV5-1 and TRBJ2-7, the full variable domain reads KAGVTQTPRYLIKTRGQQVTLSCSPISGHRSVSWYQQTPGQGLQFLFEYFSETQRNKGNFPGRFSGRQFSNSRSEMNVSTLELGDSALYLCASSLGRDRGLYEQYFGPGTRLTVT.